The next 25 T cell receptor beta chains were all read from a single sample in a study of cytomegalovirus exposure and HLA in healthy donors. The PCR employed 60 Vbeta primers together with 13 Jbeta primers. Profiled with immunoSEQ multiplex PCR; TCRdb holds only in-frame clones, not every one. The sample carries about 200,000 clones, approximately 85% recorded once. The sequencing sample was made of PBMCs. These receptors all stem from a woman between 40 and 55 years old in good health and CMV-seronegative.

The chain employs TRBV7-8 and TRBJ2-3, with D perhaps matching TRBD2 (5 bases). Germline assignment: CDR1 SGHVS and CDR2 FQNEAQ. V gave up 1 base and J gave up 0 bases, with 8 bases separating them. The CDR3 has 15 residues. DNA of the CDR3: TGTGCCAGCAGCTTAGGGTGGACTAGCACAGATACGCAGTATTTT. Amino acid sequence: CASSLGWTSTDTQYF.

This clone was picked up one time. The chain recombines TRBV18 with TRBJ1-3, with a weak D call TRBD1 (6 bases). Germline-derived CDR1 and CDR2 are KGHSH and LQKENI. There are 14 residues in the CDR3. V gave up 3 bases and J gave up 2 bases, with 8 bases separating them. CDR3 loop: CASSPPGAGNTIYF. CDR3 nucleotide sequence: TGTGCCAGCTCACCGCCAGGGGCTGGAAACACCATATATTTT.

The chain couples TRBV9 to TRBJ2-1; 7 nucleotides align to TRBD2. V lost 0 bases and J lost 0; bases outside the gene matches: 3. The germline V gene encodes CDR1 SGDLS and CDR2 YYNGEE. This CDR3 has 16 residues. The CDR3 sequence: CASSVGGGGSYNEQFF. CDR3 sequence (DNA): TGTGCCAGCAGCGTAGGGGGCGGGGGCTCCTACAATGAGCAGTTCTTC.

The chain has TRBV6-5 and TRBJ2-7; TRBD2 might be the D (5 bases). The CDR3 is 16 residues long. The V end lost 2 bases, the J end lost 3 bases, and 17 bases lay between the germline ends. The V gene's germline CDR1 is MNHEY and CDR2 SVGAGI. Here the CDR3 reads CASSYVMGAVYYEQYF. In DNA, the CDR3 is TGTGCCAGCAGTTACGTCATGGGAGCGGTTTACTACGAGCAGTACTTC.

V and J are TRBV28 and TRBJ2-1, with 9 positions matching TRBD2. Germline V gene lookup returns CDR1 MDHEN and CDR2 SYDVKM. The CDR3 extends over 15 amino acids. V trimming: 2 bases; J trimming: 7 bases; junction bases outside the gene matches: 6. For the CDR3, the DNA is TGTGCCAGCAGTTTACGCGGACTAGCGAGTAATGAGCAGTTCTTC. Translation: CASSLRGLASNEQFF.

This chain uses TRBV18 with TRBJ2-1, with a tentative D call TRBD1 (6 bases). Germline lookup yields CDR1 KGHSH and CDR2 LQKENI. This CDR3 is 17 amino acids long. V shed 3 bases and J shed 0 bases, with 15 bases lying between them. In nucleotides, the CDR3 is TGTGCCAGCTCACCGGCTCAAGGCAGGGGCTCCTACAATGAGCAGTTCTTC. Translation: CASSPAQGRGSYNEQFF.

This chain uses TRBV5-1 with TRBJ1-1, with D perhaps TRBD1 (6 bases). Germline CDR1 SGHRS, CDR2 YFSETQ. Trimming removed 4 bases from V and 5 bases from J, with 12 bases in between. CDR3 length: 13 amino acids. The CDR3 DNA sequence: TGCGCCAGCAGCCCCACAGGGTTAACTGAAGCTTTCTTT. Translating gives CASSPTGLTEAFF.

In DNA form, the CDR3 reads TGTGCCAGCAGCCGGACAGGGAACACCGGGGAGCTGTTTTTT. This gives the protein CASSRTGNTGELFF. J is TRBJ2-2 and V is TRBV7-9, with 7 bases that match TRBD1. V lost 5 bases and J lost 1; bases outside the gene matches: 1. The V gene's germline CDR1 is SEHNR and CDR2 FQNEAQ (reference sequence). The CDR3 totals 14 residues.

This CDR3 reads CSVEGLGGSEQFF. DNA for the CDR3: TGCAGCGTGGAGGGACTAGGGGGTAGTGAGCAGTTCTTC. The rearrangement uses TRBV29-1 and TRBJ2-1, with 8 nucleotides matching TRBD2. The junction had 10 bases not matched to a gene; V was cut back by 6 bases and J by 9 bases. This CDR3 contains 13 residues. The germline CDR1 and CDR2 sequences are SQVTM and ANQGSEA.

This rearrangement joins TRBV5-1 to TRBJ2-3, with a tentative D call TRBD2 (6 bases). Per the germline V gene, CDR1 is SGHRS and CDR2 is YFSETQ. V shed 4 bases and J shed 0 bases, with 12 bases lying between them. This CDR3 spans 15 amino acids. The CDR3 sequence is CASSASSGSTDTQYF. The CDR3 DNA is TGCGCCAGCAGCGCAAGTAGCGGAAGCACAGATACGCAGTATTTT.

For this clone: The junction does not match germline at one end; this may be a read error. The chain is built from TRBV7-9 and TRBJ2-7, with D unclear. Germline V gives CDR1 SEHNR, CDR2 FQNEAQ (reference sequence). This CDR3 spans 14 amino acids. CDR3: CSSLSQNNPYEQYF. The CDR3 nucleotides are TGTTCCAGCTTATCACAGAACAATCCATACGAGCAGTACTTC.

This clone appeared a single time. This chain links TRBV4-2 with TRBJ1-1; 7 bases match TRBD1. Trimming at V came to 4 bases and at J to 2 bases, leaving 13 bases not matched to a gene. Germline V gene data show CDR1 as LGHNA and CDR2 as YNFKEQ. The CDR3 is made up of 17 amino acids. The CDR3 protein is CASSLKLQSGGNTEAFF. CDR3 sequence (DNA): TGTGCCAGCAGCCTTAAACTTCAGTCAGGGGGTAACACTGAAGCTTTCTTT.

The chain is built from TRBV6-1 and TRBJ1-5, with TRBD1 matching 7 bases. The CDR3 is 13 amino acids. V shed 9 bases, J shed 5 bases, and the junction held 7 bases outside the gene matches. The germline V gene encodes CDR1 MNHNS and CDR2 SASEGT. CDR3 bases: TGTGCCAGTCGAGGAGGGGGCTATCAGCCCCAGCATTTT. It is translated as CASRGGGYQPQHF.

The V gene is TRBV28, the J gene TRBJ1-1, with 11 bases fitting TRBD1. Germline V lookup: CDR1 MDHEN, CDR2 SYDVKM. The CDR3 spans 15 residues. Trimming cost V 5 bases and J 1 base; bases outside gene matches: 3. DNA for the CDR3: TGTGCCAGCAGTGTAGGGACAGGGGGGAACACTGAAGCTTTCTTT. Its translation: CASSVGTGGNTEAFF.

This CDR3 reads CASSFHDEQYF. The CDR3 bases are TGCGCCAGCAGCTTTCATGACGAGCAGTACTTC. The genes are TRBV5-1 and TRBJ2-7; no firm D call. CDR3 length: 11 residues. Trimming stripped 2 bases from V and 5 bases from J, with 5 bases between. The V gene's germline CDR1 is SGHRS and CDR2 YFSETQ.

The chain employs TRBV29-1 and TRBJ2-1; 13 bases line up with TRBD2. Germline-derived CDR1 and CDR2 are SQVTM and ANQGSEA. This CDR3 is 14 amino acids long. Trimming took 7 bases from V and 7 from J; bases not matched to a gene: 7. CDR3 sequence: CSAWTSGRGNEQFF. CDR3 nucleotides: TGCAGCGCGTGGACTAGCGGGAGAGGTAATGAGCAGTTCTTC.

The rearrangement links TRBV7-9 to TRBJ2-7; no clear D gene. The CDR3 extends over 12 amino acids. Germline loops: CDR1 SEHNR, CDR2 FQNEAQ (reference sequence). The V end lost 5 bases, the J end lost 2 bases, and 7 bases lay between the germline ends. CDR3 sequence (DNA): TGTGCCAGCAGCCCCGACACCTACGAGCAGTACTTC. It codes for CASSPDTYEQYF.

The V call is TRBV5-1, the J call TRBJ1-2; maybe TRBD1 (6 bases). Germline CDR1 SGHRS, CDR2 YFSETQ. The CDR3 runs to 11 residues. V was trimmed by 6 bases and J by 10 bases, leaving 13 bases between them. The CDR3 DNA follows: TGCGCCAGCAACAAACAGGGAATCTACACCTTC. This gives the protein CASNKQGIYTF.

V usage is TRBV2 and J usage is TRBJ1-5; D ambiguous. This CDR3 is built from 16 residues. Germline V gene lookup returns CDR1 SNHLY and CDR2 FYNNEI. The V and J ends lost 9 bases and 3 bases respectively, with 21 bases between them. The CDR3 DNA is TGTGCCAGATGGGAGCAGGTTGGAGCGAACAATCAGCCCCAGCATTTT. Translated: CARWEQVGANNQPQHF.

This sequence joins TRBV13 and TRBJ2-1; 8 nucleotides align to TRBD2. J gave up 0 bases and V 4 bases, and 2 bases lay outside the gene matches. The germline V gene has CDR1 PRHDT and CDR2 FYEKMQ (reference sequence). The CDR3 is 15 residues long. Here the CDR3 reads CASSSSGSSYNEQFF. In DNA, the CDR3 is TGTGCCAGCAGCTCAAGCGGGAGCTCCTACAATGAGCAGTTCTTC.

The V and J genes are TRBV19 and TRBJ1-5; 10 positions match TRBD1. V shed 6 bases and J 2 bases; nucleotides not matched to a gene: 7. Germline V gene lookup returns CDR1 LNHDA and CDR2 SQIVND (reference sequence). The CDR3 covers 16 residues. The CDR3 region is CASSFSGQGGNQPQHF. The CDR3 coding sequence is TGTGCCAGTAGCTTTTCCGGACAGGGGGGCAATCAGCCCCAGCATTTT.

The rearrangement uses TRBV19 and TRBJ2-7; possibly TRBD2 for D (6 bases). With 5 bases removed from V and 2 bases from J, the gap between germline ends came to 13 bases. Germline V CDR1 and CDR2: LNHDA, SQIVND (reference sequence). The CDR3 length is 14 residues. CDR3 in amino acids: CASSPGTYTYEQYF. In DNA form, the CDR3 reads TGTGCCAGTAGTCCCGGGACTTACACCTACGAGCAGTACTTC.

This chain links TRBV2 with TRBJ1-2, with 7 bases identical to TRBD1. CDR1 is SNHLY and CDR2 is FYNNEI in the germline V gene. With V trimmed by 6 bases and J by 2 bases, 6 bases remained unmatched. CDR3 size: 14 residues. The CDR3 sequence: CASRGYRGNYGYTF. Written as DNA, the CDR3 is TGTGCCAGCAGGGGATACAGGGGAAACTATGGCTACACCTTC.

The rearrangement uses TRBV5-1 and TRBJ2-7, with 8 bases lining up with TRBD1. The CDR3 runs 16 residues. The V segment lost 4 bases and the J segment 3 bases; nucleotides outside the gene matches: 12. Per the germline V gene, CDR1 is SGHRS and CDR2 is YFSETQ. CDR3 bases: TGCGCCAGCAGCATAAGTTCAGGGGGCAGAAGCTACGAGCAGTACTTC. Translated, it gives CASSISSGGRSYEQYF.

The chain couples TRBV6-5 to TRBJ2-2; no reliable D call. Trimming pared 7 bases from V and 5 bases from J, leaving 14 bases between. The CDR3 totals 14 residues. Germline loops: CDR1 MNHEY, CDR2 SVGAGI. As DNA, the CDR3 is TGTGCCAGCAAGGTGCAGCGAGATACCGGGGAGCTGTTTTTT. Amino acids: CASKVQRDTGELFF.